A selection of T cell receptor beta chains follows, all from one sample in a study of T cell responses to AZD1222 COVID-19 vaccine. Assay: immunoSEQ multiplex PCR; the TCRdb copy retains only in-frame clones and omits some. The sample has about 160,000 clones; around 95% are singletons. Sequencing was performed on peripheral blood, taken on day 0 of AZD1222 vaccination. The receptors were sampled from an adult in good health. CDR3s include the opening cysteine and the closing phenylalanine or tryptophan. The order of the fields is V gene, D gene, J gene, clone size, CDR3 protein, CDR3 DNA. The D gene is left open where the match is weak. Size values are once, few and many counts, or a class for expanded clones, and some rows have none.

V: TRBV7-2
D: -
J: TRBJ1-3
size: -
CDR3: CASTQGSGNTIYF
DNA: TGTGCCAGCACACAGGGTAGTGGAAACACCATATATTTT

V: TRBV5-1
D: TRBD2
J: TRBJ2-3
size: -
CDR3: CASSLAFSGSRTDTQYF
DNA: TGCGCCAGCAGCTTGGCTTTTAGCGGGAGTAGGACAGATACGCAGTATTTT

V: TRBV4-1
D: TRBD1
J: TRBJ2-5
size: -
CDR3: CASSQGQGALQTQYF
DNA: TGCGCCAGCAGCCAAGGACAGGGGGCGCTTCAGACCCAGTACTTC

V: TRBV7-9
D: -
J: TRBJ2-5
size: -
CDR3: CASSLEAETQYF
DNA: TGTGCCAGCAGCTTAGAAGCGGAGACCCAGTACTTC

V: TRBV3-1/TRBV3-2
D: TRBD1
J: TRBJ2-1
size: -
CDR3: CASSQGARGFRNEQFF
DNA: TGTGCCAGCAGCCAAGGTGCCAGGGGGTTTCGTAATGAGCAGTTCTTC

V: TRBV5-6
D: -
J: TRBJ1-2
size: few
CDR3: CASGQGTNYGYTF
DNA: TGTGCCAGCGGTCAGGGGACTAACTATGGCTACACCTTC

V: TRBV5-1
D: TRBD1
J: TRBJ1-2
size: -
CDR3: CASSSAGTGDYGYTF
DNA: TGCGCCAGCAGCTCAGCCGGGACAGGGGACTATGGCTACACCTTC

V: TRBV19
D: TRBD1
J: TRBJ1-1
size: -
CDR3: CASSIGGQGAEAFF
DNA: TGTGCCAGTAGTATAGGGGGACAGGGGGCTGAAGCTTTCTTT

V: TRBV14
D: -
J: TRBJ1-3
size: -
CDR3: CASSQGGRTIYF
DNA: TGTGCCAGCAGCCAAGGCGGGCGCACCATATATTTT

V: TRBV5-4
D: TRBD2
J: TRBJ2-1
size: -
CDR3: CASSLPTARQGGFGEQFF
DNA: TGTGCCAGCAGCCTCCCCACGGCGCGGCAGGGAGGGTTTGGTGAGCAGTTCTTC

V: TRBV13
D: TRBD2
J: TRBJ2-2
size: -
CDR3: CASSLRETNGELFF
DNA: TGTGCCAGCAGCTTGCGGGAGACTAACGGGGAGCTGTTTTTT

V: TRBV5-5
D: -
J: TRBJ1-5
size: -
CDR3: CASSLWTASNQPQHF
DNA: TGTGCCAGCAGCTTGTGGACAGCTAGCAATCAGCCCCAGCATTTT

V: TRBV6-5
D: -
J: TRBJ1-4
size: -
CDR3: CASSRNRDNEKLFF
DNA: TGTGCCAGCAGTAGAAACCGGGACAACGAAAAACTGTTTTTT

V: TRBV19
D: TRBD1
J: TRBJ2-2
size: -
CDR3: CATPTDGTGFGELFF
DNA: TGTGCCACCCCTACTGATGGGACAGGGTTCGGGGAGCTGTTTTTT

V: TRBV3-1/TRBV3-2
D: TRBD2
J: TRBJ2-5
size: -
CDR3: CASRIVGGRETQYF
DNA: TGTGCCAGCCGCATTGTGGGGGGGAGAGAGACCCAGTACTTC

V: TRBV7-9
D: -
J: TRBJ1-1
size: -
CDR3: CASRFRGDPEAFF
DNA: TGTGCCAGCAGATTTAGGGGGGATCCTGAAGCTTTCTTT

V: TRBV6-6
D: -
J: TRBJ1-2
size: -
CDR3: CASSYNAGPSYGYTF
DNA: TGTGCCAGCAGTTATAATGCGGGCCCCAGCTATGGCTACACCTTC

V: TRBV2
D: -
J: TRBJ1-5
size: -
CDR3: CASSEFRAVNQPQHF
DNA: TGTGCCAGCAGTGAATTCAGGGCTGTTAATCAGCCCCAGCATTTT

V: TRBV12-3/TRBV12-4
D: -
J: TRBJ2-1
size: -
CDR3: CASRPTAANEQFF
DNA: TGTGCCAGCAGACCCACTGCTGCCAATGAGCAGTTCTTC

V: TRBV7-3
D: TRBD2
J: TRBJ2-1
size: -
CDR3: CASSLVAGGRSEQFF
DNA: TGTGCCAGCAGCTTAGTGGCGGGGGGCCGTTCGGAGCAGTTCTTC

V: TRBV5-1
D: TRBD1
J: TRBJ2-3
size: -
CDR3: CASRAGTGVSTDTQYF
DNA: TGCGCCAGCAGGGCCGGGACAGGGGTTAGCACAGATACGCAGTATTTT

V: TRBV19
D: TRBD1
J: TRBJ1-1
size: -
CDR3: CASSGDSRTEAFF
DNA: TGTGCCAGTAGTGGGGACAGCAGGACTGAAGCTTTCTTT

V: TRBV9
D: -
J: TRBJ1-3
size: -
CDR3: CASSPSPGGTGNTIYF
DNA: TGTGCCAGCAGCCCTAGTCCGGGGGGGACTGGAAACACCATATATTTT

V: TRBV5-4
D: TRBD2
J: TRBJ2-1
size: -
CDR3: CASSFALAADYNEQFF
DNA: TGTGCCAGCAGCTTCGCACTAGCGGCCGACTACAATGAGCAGTTCTTC

V: TRBV19
D: TRBD1
J: TRBJ1-4
size: -
CDR3: CASSRLSGTGLTNEKLFF
DNA: TGTGCCAGTAGTAGACTTTCCGGGACAGGCTTAACTAATGAAAAACTGTTTTTT

V: TRBV5-6
D: -
J: TRBJ1-3
size: -
CDR3: CASSPNFGNTIYF
DNA: TGTGCCAGCAGCCCAAACTTTGGAAACACCATATATTTT

V: TRBV19
D: TRBD1
J: TRBJ1-2
size: -
CDR3: CASSMGQGDYGYTF
DNA: TGTGCCAGTAGTATGGGACAGGGAGACTATGGCTACACCTTC

V: TRBV29-1
D: -
J: TRBJ1-1
size: -
CDR3: CSVERGDTEAFF
DNA: TGCAGCGTTGAAAGAGGGGACACTGAAGCTTTCTTT

V: TRBV6-1
D: -
J: TRBJ1-1
size: few
CDR3: CASSEMVTQNTEAFF
DNA: TGTGCCAGCAGTGAGATGGTAACCCAGAACACTGAAGCTTTCTTT

V: TRBV7-9
D: TRBD2
J: TRBJ2-2
size: -
CDR3: CASSPLAGGRTGELFF
DNA: TGTGCCAGCAGCCCCTTAGCGGGGGGGCGGACCGGGGAGCTGTTTTTT

V: TRBV28
D: TRBD1
J: TRBJ2-1
size: -
CDR3: CASSPRDRGTPSNNEQFF
DNA: TGTGCCAGCAGTCCCCGGGACAGGGGGACCCCCTCAAACAATGAGCAGTTCTTC

V: TRBV29-1
D: -
J: TRBJ1-1
size: -
CDR3: CSVEAANTEAFF
DNA: TGCAGCGTTGAGGCAGCGAACACTGAAGCTTTCTTT

V: TRBV18
D: TRBD1
J: TRBJ2-1
size: -
CDR3: CASSPRDRGRHEQFF
DNA: TGTGCCAGCTCACCTAGGGACAGGGGGCGGCATGAGCAGTTCTTC

V: TRBV28
D: -
J: TRBJ1-3
size: -
CDR3: CASSVGVKRENTIYF
DNA: TGTGCCAGCAGTGTGGGGGTGAAGCGAGAAAACACCATATATTTT

V: TRBV7-2
D: -
J: TRBJ1-4
size: -
CDR3: CASSLVEGTNEKLFF
DNA: TGTGCCAGCAGCTTAGTTGAGGGGACTAATGAAAAACTGTTTTTT

V: TRBV7-2
D: -
J: TRBJ2-2
size: -
CDR3: CASNAGSLGELFF
DNA: TGTGCCAGCAACGCCGGGAGTCTCGGGGAGCTGTTTTTT

V: TRBV3-1/TRBV3-2
D: TRBD2
J: TRBJ2-1
size: -
CDR3: CASSQSGVPVNEQFF
DNA: TGTGCCAGCAGCCAAAGCGGGGTGCCTGTAAATGAGCAGTTCTTC

V: TRBV4-1
D: -
J: TRBJ2-1
size: -
CDR3: CASSQMGLAYNEQFF
DNA: TGCGCCAGCAGCCAAATGGGGCTAGCTTACAATGAGCAGTTCTTC

V: TRBV7-9
D: -
J: TRBJ1-6
size: -
CDR3: CASSLARGDSPLHF
DNA: TGTGCCAGCAGCTTAGCGCGTGGAGATTCACCCCTCCACTTT

V: TRBV6-5
D: TRBD2
J: TRBJ2-5
size: -
CDR3: CASSTSFETQYF
DNA: TGTGCCAGCTCGACTAGCTTCGAGACCCAGTACTTC

V: TRBV5-1
D: -
J: TRBJ2-1
size: -
CDR3: CASSLIAVSYNEQFF
DNA: TGCGCCAGCAGCTTGATAGCGGTCTCCTACAATGAGCAGTTCTTC

V: TRBV28
D: TRBD1
J: TRBJ1-3
size: -
CDR3: CASSLSEGAPGNTIYF
DNA: TGTGCCAGCAGTTTATCCGAGGGGGCACCGGGAAACACCATATATTTT

V: TRBV12-3/TRBV12-4
D: -
J: TRBJ1-2
size: -
CDR3: CASTTGYGYTF
DNA: TGTGCCAGCACGACGGGCTATGGCTACACCTTC

V: TRBV11-2
D: -
J: TRBJ1-6
size: once
CDR3: CASSLQVLAPLHF
DNA: TGTGCCAGCAGCTTACAAGTTTTGGCGCCCCTCCACTTT

V: TRBV16
D: -
J: TRBJ1-1
size: -
CDR3: CASSQEGAEAFF
DNA: TGTGCCAGCAGCCAAGAAGGAGCTGAAGCTTTCTTT

V: TRBV7-8
D: TRBD2
J: TRBJ2-1
size: -
CDR3: CASSIPSGRDNNEQFF
DNA: TGTGCCAGCAGCATACCCAGCGGGAGGGATAACAATGAGCAGTTCTTC

V: TRBV12-3/TRBV12-4
D: -
J: TRBJ1-5
size: -
CDR3: CASSLLEGGPQHF
DNA: TGTGCCAGCAGTTTATTGGAGGGCGGGCCCCAGCATTTT

V: TRBV19
D: TRBD1
J: TRBJ1-1
size: -
CDR3: CASSIIGGHTEAFF
DNA: TGTGCCAGTAGTATCATAGGGGGCCACACTGAAGCTTTCTTT

V: TRBV5-4
D: TRBD1
J: TRBJ2-2
size: -
CDR3: CASSQRQGIPGELFF
DNA: TGTGCCAGCAGTCAGAGACAGGGAATCCCCGGGGAGCTGTTTTTT

V: TRBV24-1
D: -
J: TRBJ2-3
size: -
CDR3: CAAGRHSTDTQYF
DNA: TGTGCCGCTGGGCGTCATTCCACAGATACGCAGTATTTT

V: TRBV12-3/TRBV12-4
D: -
J: TRBJ2-2
size: -
CDR3: CASGLGDTGELFF
DNA: TGTGCCAGCGGCCTAGGGGATACCGGGGAGCTGTTTTTT

V: TRBV6-5
D: -
J: TRBJ1-1
size: -
CDR3: CASTYTMNTEAFF
DNA: TGTGCCAGCACTTATACAATGAACACTGAAGCTTTCTTT

V: TRBV2
D: TRBD2
J: TRBJ2-1
size: -
CDR3: CASSLAGGLNEQFF
DNA: TGTGCCAGCAGCCTAGCGGGAGGGCTCAATGAGCAGTTCTTC

V: TRBV12-5
D: -
J: TRBJ1-3
size: -
CDR3: CASGFPEEGNTIYF
DNA: TGTGCTAGTGGTTTTCCAGAGGAGGGAAACACCATATATTTT

V: TRBV6-1
D: -
J: TRBJ1-1
size: -
CDR3: CASSEGPRMNTEAFF
DNA: TGTGCCAGCAGTGAAGGTCCTCGGATGAACACTGAAGCTTTCTTT

V: TRBV25-1
D: TRBD2
J: TRBJ2-5
size: -
CDR3: CASSEWTSGRGETQYF
DNA: TGTGCCAGCAGTGAATGGACTAGCGGGAGAGGGGAGACCCAGTACTTC

V: TRBV13
D: -
J: TRBJ1-2
size: -
CDR3: CASSLRGRQMADGYTF
DNA: TGTGCCAGCAGCTTAAGAGGGAGGCAAATGGCTGATGGCTACACCTTC

V: TRBV7-9
D: -
J: TRBJ1-5
size: -
CDR3: CASSFFNQPQHF
DNA: TGTGCCAGCAGCTTCTTTAATCAGCCCCAGCATTTT

V: TRBV24-1
D: -
J: TRBJ1-5
size: -
CDR3: CATSDARGGNQPQHF
DNA: TGTGCCACCAGTGATGCCCGCGGGGGCAATCAGCCCCAGCATTTT

V: TRBV2
D: -
J: TRBJ1-5
size: -
CDR3: CASKVEDGVAWPQHF
DNA: TGTGCCAGCAAGGTTGAGGATGGAGTTGCGTGGCCCCAGCATTTT